This entry concerns a single T cell receptor beta chain. This sample was included in a study of OX40 agonist ivuxolimab in advanced cancers. Enrollment shut out patients with autoimmune disease history or systemic immunosuppression. The repertoire was sequenced with immunoSEQ multiplex PCR; TCRdb's copy has only in-frame clones and lacks some. In the table there are under 45,000 clones, about 80% of which are singletons. Sequenced material: CD4+ or CD8+ T cells sorted from blood, taken in a trial of the OX40 agonist ivuxolimab. This clonotype was obtained from an adult with an advanced solid tumor such as melanoma, head and neck, liver or kidney cancer.

The CDR3 spells CASKKMTDFYF. CDR3 nucleotides: TGTGCCAGTAAAAAAATGACTGATTTCTATTTT. V and J are TRBV19 and TRBJ1-3; no definite D call. V dropped 7 bases and J dropped 16 bases, with 17 bases sitting between them. Germline CDR1 is LNHDA and CDR2 is SQIVND (reference sequence). CDR3 size: 11 residues.